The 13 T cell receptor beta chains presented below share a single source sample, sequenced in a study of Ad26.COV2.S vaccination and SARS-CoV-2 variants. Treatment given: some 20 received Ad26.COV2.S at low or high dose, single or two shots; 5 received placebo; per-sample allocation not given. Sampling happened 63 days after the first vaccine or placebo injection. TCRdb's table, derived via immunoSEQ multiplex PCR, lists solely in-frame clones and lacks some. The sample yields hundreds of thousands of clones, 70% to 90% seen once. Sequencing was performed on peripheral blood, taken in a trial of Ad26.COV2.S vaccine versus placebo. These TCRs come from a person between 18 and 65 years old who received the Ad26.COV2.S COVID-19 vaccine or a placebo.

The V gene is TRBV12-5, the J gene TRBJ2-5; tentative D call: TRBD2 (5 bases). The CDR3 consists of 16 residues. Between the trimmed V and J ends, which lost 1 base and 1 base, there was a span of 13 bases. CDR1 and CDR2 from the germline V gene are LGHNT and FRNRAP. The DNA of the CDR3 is TGTGCTAGTGGTTTGGGACTAAGTCAGGCCCAAGAGACCCAGTACTTC. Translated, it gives CASGLGLSQAQETQYF.

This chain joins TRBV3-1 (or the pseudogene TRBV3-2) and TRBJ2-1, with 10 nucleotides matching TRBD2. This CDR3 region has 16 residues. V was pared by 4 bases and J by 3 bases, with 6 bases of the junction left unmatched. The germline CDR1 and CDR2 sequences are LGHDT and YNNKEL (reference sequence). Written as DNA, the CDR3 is TGTGCCAGCAGCCCGCCGGGACTAGCGTTCTACAATGAGCAGTTCTTC. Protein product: CASSPPGLAFYNEQFF.

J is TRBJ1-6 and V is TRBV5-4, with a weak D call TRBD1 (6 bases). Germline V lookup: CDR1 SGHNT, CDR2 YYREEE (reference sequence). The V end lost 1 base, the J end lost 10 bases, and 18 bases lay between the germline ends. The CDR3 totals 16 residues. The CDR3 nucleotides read TGTGCCAGCAGCTTGAGCATAGGCAGGGGAATGTCACCCCTCCACTTT. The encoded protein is CASSLSIGRGMSPLHF.

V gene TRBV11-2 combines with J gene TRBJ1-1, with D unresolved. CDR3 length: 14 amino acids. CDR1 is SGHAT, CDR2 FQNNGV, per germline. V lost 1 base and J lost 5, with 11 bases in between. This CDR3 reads CASSLGRGRTEAFF. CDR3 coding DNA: TGTGCCAGCAGCTTAGGAAGAGGTAGGACTGAAGCTTTCTTT. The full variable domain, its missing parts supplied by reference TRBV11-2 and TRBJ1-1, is EAGVAQSPRYKIIEKRQSVAFWCNPISGHATLYWYQQILGQGPKLLIQFQNNGVVDDSQLPKDRFSAERLKGVDSTLKIQPAKLEDSAVYLCASSLGRGRTEAFFGQGTRLTVV.

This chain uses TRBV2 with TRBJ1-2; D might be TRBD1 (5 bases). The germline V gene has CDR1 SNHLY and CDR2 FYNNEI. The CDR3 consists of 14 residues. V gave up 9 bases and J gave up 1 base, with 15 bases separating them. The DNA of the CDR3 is TGTGCCAGTAAAAGAGACAGACTTAACTATGGCTACACCTTC. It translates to CASKRDRLNYGYTF.

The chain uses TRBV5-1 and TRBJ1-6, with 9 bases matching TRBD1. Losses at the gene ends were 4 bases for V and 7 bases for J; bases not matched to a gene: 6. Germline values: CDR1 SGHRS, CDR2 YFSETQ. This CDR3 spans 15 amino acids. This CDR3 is CASSPGTGWNSPLHF. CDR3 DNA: TGCGCCAGCAGCCCGGGGACAGGGTGGAATTCACCCCTCCACTTT.

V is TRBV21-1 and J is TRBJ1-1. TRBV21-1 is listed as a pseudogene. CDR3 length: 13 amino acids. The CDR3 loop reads CATRGEGTAEAFF. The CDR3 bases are TGTGCCACCAGAGGGGAAGGGACCGCTGAAGCTTTCTTT.

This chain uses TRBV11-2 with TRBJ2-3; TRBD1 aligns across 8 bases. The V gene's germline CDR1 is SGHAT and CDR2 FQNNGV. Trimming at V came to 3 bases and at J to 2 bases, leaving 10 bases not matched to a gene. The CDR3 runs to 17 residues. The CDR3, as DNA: TGTGCCAGCAGCTTGAAAACCGGGACAGGCTACACAGATACGCAGTATTTT. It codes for CASSLKTGTGYTDTQYF.

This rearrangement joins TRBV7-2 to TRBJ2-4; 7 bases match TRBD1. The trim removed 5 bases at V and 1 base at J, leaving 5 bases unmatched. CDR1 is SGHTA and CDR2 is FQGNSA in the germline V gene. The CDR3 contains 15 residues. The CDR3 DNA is TGTGCCAGCAGCGCTCCGGGACAGGCCAAAAACATTCAGTACTTC. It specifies CASSAPGQAKNIQYF. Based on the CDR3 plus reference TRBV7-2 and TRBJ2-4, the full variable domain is GAGVSQSPSNKVTEKGKDVELRCDPISGHTALYWYRQSLGQGLEFLIYFQGNSAPDKSGLPSDRFSAERTGGSVSTLTIQRTQQEDSAVYLCASSAPGQAKNIQYFGAGTRLSVL.

CDR3 DNA sequence: TGTGCCAGCAGCCGGCGAGGGAGCTCCTACAATGAGCAGTTCTTC. This translates into CASSRRGSSYNEQFF. The chain employs TRBV7-9 and TRBJ2-1; a weak D match, TRBD2 (5 bases). V was trimmed by 5 bases and J by 0 bases, leaving 11 bases between them. The CDR3 is made up of 15 amino acids. The germline CDR1 and CDR2 sequences are SEHNR and FQNEAQ (reference sequence).

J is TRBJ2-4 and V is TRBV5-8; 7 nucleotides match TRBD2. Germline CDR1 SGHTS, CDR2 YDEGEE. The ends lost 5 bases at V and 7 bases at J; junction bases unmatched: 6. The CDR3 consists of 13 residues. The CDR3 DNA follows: TGTGCCAGCAGTGGGGAGGGGTGGAACATTCAGTACTTC. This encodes CASSGEGWNIQYF.

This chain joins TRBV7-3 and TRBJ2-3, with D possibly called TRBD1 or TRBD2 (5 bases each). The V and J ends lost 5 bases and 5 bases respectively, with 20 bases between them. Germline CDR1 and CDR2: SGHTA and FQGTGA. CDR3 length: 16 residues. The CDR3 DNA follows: TGTGCCAGCAGCGCCTCCGGACTCAGGGCAAGAGATACGCAGTATTTT. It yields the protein CASSASGLRARDTQYF. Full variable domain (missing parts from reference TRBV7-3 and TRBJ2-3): GAGVSQTPSNKVTEKGKYVELRCDPISGHTALYWYRQSLGQGPEFLIYFQGTGAADDSGLPNDRFFAVRPEGSVSTLKIQRTERGDSAVYLCASSASGLRARDTQYFGPGTRLTVL.

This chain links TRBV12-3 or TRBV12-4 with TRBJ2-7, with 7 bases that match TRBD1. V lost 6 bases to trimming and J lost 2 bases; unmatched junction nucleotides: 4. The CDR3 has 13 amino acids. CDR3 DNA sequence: TGTGCCAGCAGACGGGACAGAACCTACGAGCAGTACTTC. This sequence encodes CASRRDRTYEQYF.